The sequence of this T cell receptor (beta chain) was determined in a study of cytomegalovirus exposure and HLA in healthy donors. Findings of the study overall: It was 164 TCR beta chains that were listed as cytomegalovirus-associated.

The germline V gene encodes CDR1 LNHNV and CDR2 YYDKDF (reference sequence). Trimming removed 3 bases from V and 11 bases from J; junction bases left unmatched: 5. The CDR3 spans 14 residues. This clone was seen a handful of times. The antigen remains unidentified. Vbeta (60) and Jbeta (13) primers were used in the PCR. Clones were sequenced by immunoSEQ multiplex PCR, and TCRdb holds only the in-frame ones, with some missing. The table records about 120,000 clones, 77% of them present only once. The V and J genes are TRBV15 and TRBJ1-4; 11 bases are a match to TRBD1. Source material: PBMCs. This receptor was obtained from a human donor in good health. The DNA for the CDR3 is TGTGCCACCAGCAGTCCCGGGACAGGGGGGAAACTGTTTTTT. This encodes CATSSPGTGGKLFF.